This is a list of T cell receptor beta chains from one sample in a study of cytotoxic CD8 clonotypes in ibrutinib-treated CLL. Libraries were prepared by immunoSEQ multiplex PCR; TCRdb keeps only in-frame clonotypes and omits some of them. The table has 45,000 or so clones, nearly 70% seen once. This material consisted of PBMCs, taken after 12 months of ibrutinib treatment. The receptors come from a human donor with chronic lymphocytic leukemia. The CDR3 runs from the conserved cysteine through the conserved F or W. The order of the fields is J gene, V gene, D gene, clone size, CDR3 protein, CDR3 DNA. A D gene is named only where the DNA matches it firmly. Size values are once, few and many counts, or a class for expanded clones, and some rows have none.

J gene: TRBJ2-1
V gene: TRBV19
D gene: TRBD1
clone size: few
CDR3 protein: CASSRQGSGDEQFF
CDR3 DNA: TGTGCCAGTAGTCGACAGGGGTCGGGCGATGAGCAGTTCTTC

J gene: TRBJ1-2
V gene: TRBV18
D gene: NA
clone size: few
CDR3 protein: CASSPDVGLGYTF
CDR3 DNA: TGTGCCAGCTCCCCCGACGTTGGTTTAGGCTACACCTTC

J gene: TRBJ2-3
V gene: TRBV7-3
D gene: NA
clone size: few
CDR3 protein: CASSPHWARPDTQYF
CDR3 DNA: TGTGCCAGCAGCCCCCATTGGGCGAGACCCGATACGCAGTATTTT

J gene: TRBJ2-1
V gene: TRBV30
D gene: NA
clone size: NA
CDR3 protein: CAWSQQTSSEQFF
CDR3 DNA: TGTGCCTGGAGCCAACAGACCAGCTCGGAGCAGTTCTTC

J gene: TRBJ2-7
V gene: TRBV2
D gene: NA
clone size: few
CDR3 protein: CATQDSLGEQYF
CDR3 DNA: TGTGCCACCCAGGACTCCCTCGGCGAGCAGTACTTC

J gene: TRBJ2-3
V gene: TRBV7-9
D gene: NA
clone size: NA
CDR3 protein: CASSLGGADTQYF
CDR3 DNA: TGTGCCAGCAGCTTAGGGGGGGCAGATACGCAGTATTTT

J gene: TRBJ1-2
V gene: TRBV19
D gene: NA
clone size: NA
CDR3 protein: CASTTETRYGYTF
CDR3 DNA: TGTGCCAGTACTACAGAGACCCGCTATGGCTACACCTTC

J gene: TRBJ2-6
V gene: TRBV28
D gene: NA
clone size: few
CDR3 protein: CASSSGIPSGANVLTF
CDR3 DNA: TGTGCCAGCAGTTCGGGCATCCCCTCTGGGGCCAACGTCCTGACTTTC

J gene: TRBJ1-2
V gene: TRBV19
D gene: NA
clone size: NA
CDR3 protein: CASKEAGQGGYTF
CDR3 DNA: TGTGCCAGTAAGGAGGCAGGGCAAGGTGGCTACACCTTC

J gene: TRBJ2-7
V gene: TRBV5-1
D gene: NA
clone size: NA
CDR3 protein: CASSLGVVYEQYF
CDR3 DNA: TGCGCCAGCAGCCTTGGGGTGGTTTACGAGCAGTACTTC

J gene: TRBJ2-1
V gene: TRBV20-1
D gene: NA
clone size: NA
CDR3 protein: CSARGLDEQFF
CDR3 DNA: TGCAGTGCTAGGGGGTTGGATGAGCAGTTCTTC

J gene: TRBJ1-1
V gene: TRBV20-1
D gene: NA
clone size: NA
CDR3 protein: CSAEGDTEAFF
CDR3 DNA: TGCAGTGCTGAGGGGGACACTGAAGCTTTCTTT

J gene: TRBJ2-7
V gene: TRBV27
D gene: NA
clone size: NA
CDR3 protein: CASSRSPSSYEQYF
CDR3 DNA: TGTGCCAGCAGCCGCTCTCCGAGCTCCTACGAGCAGTACTTC

J gene: TRBJ2-3
V gene: TRBV4-1
D gene: TRBD2
clone size: NA
CDR3 protein: CASSPGLAGTDTQYF
CDR3 DNA: TGCGCCAGCAGCCCGGGACTAGCTGGCACAGATACGCAGTATTTT

J gene: TRBJ1-5
V gene: TRBV9
D gene: TRBD1
clone size: few
CDR3 protein: CASSVGGQGREPQHF
CDR3 DNA: TGTGCCAGCAGCGTAGGGGGACAGGGGAGGGAGCCCCAGCATTTT

J gene: TRBJ2-1
V gene: TRBV6-5
D gene: TRBD2
clone size: NA
CDR3 protein: CASSRTSGSNEQFF
CDR3 DNA: TGTGCCAGCAGCCGGACTAGCGGGAGTAATGAGCAGTTCTTC

J gene: TRBJ1-2
V gene: TRBV18
D gene: TRBD1
clone size: NA
CDR3 protein: CASLAQGDTDGYTF
CDR3 DNA: TGTGCCAGCTTGGCCCAGGGGGATACGGATGGCTACACCTTC

J gene: TRBJ1-4
V gene: TRBV2
D gene: NA
clone size: NA
CDR3 protein: CASSPPSTNEKLFF
CDR3 DNA: TGTGCCAGCTCCCCCCCCTCAACTAATGAAAAACTGTTTTTT

J gene: TRBJ2-2
V gene: TRBV11-2
D gene: TRBD1
clone size: NA
CDR3 protein: CASSLDRVDTGELFF
CDR3 DNA: TGTGCCAGCAGCTTGGACAGGGTGGACACCGGGGAGCTGTTTTTT

J gene: TRBJ1-3
V gene: TRBV19
D gene: NA
clone size: NA
CDR3 protein: CASSVRDGGAGNTIYF
CDR3 DNA: TGTGCCAGTAGTGTCCGGGACGGAGGTGCTGGAAACACCATATATTTT

J gene: TRBJ2-3
V gene: TRBV2
D gene: TRBD1
clone size: NA
CDR3 protein: CASRQGATTDTQYF
CDR3 DNA: TGTGCCAGCAGACAGGGGGCTACGACAGATACGCAGTATTTT

J gene: TRBJ2-2
V gene: TRBV6-1
D gene: TRBD1
clone size: NA
CDR3 protein: CASSKDRADTGELFF
CDR3 DNA: TGTGCCAGCAGTAAGGACAGGGCCGACACCGGGGAGCTGTTTTTT

J gene: TRBJ2-7
V gene: TRBV6-1
D gene: NA
clone size: few
CDR3 protein: CASTSSGSSYEQYF
CDR3 DNA: TGTGCCAGCACTAGCAGCGGAAGCTCCTACGAGCAGTACTTC

J gene: TRBJ2-3
V gene: TRBV28
D gene: TRBD1
clone size: NA
CDR3 protein: CASSSGQGVSTDTQYF
CDR3 DNA: TGTGCCAGCAGTTCCGGACAGGGGGTCTCGACAGATACGCAGTATTTT

J gene: TRBJ1-1
V gene: TRBV7-2
D gene: TRBD1
clone size: NA
CDR3 protein: CASSSRPGTGLNTEAFF
CDR3 DNA: TGTGCCAGCAGCTCCAGGCCCGGGACAGGGCTAAACACTGAAGCTTTCTTT

J gene: TRBJ2-7
V gene: TRBV27
D gene: TRBD1
clone size: NA
CDR3 protein: CASSFGTGGREQYF
CDR3 DNA: TGTGCCAGCAGTTTTGGGACAGGGGGTCGGGAGCAGTACTTC

J gene: TRBJ2-1
V gene: TRBV19
D gene: NA
clone size: NA
CDR3 protein: CASRSGSSYNEQFF
CDR3 DNA: TGTGCCAGTAGGTCAGGGAGCTCCTACAATGAGCAGTTCTTC

J gene: TRBJ1-2
V gene: TRBV9
D gene: NA
clone size: NA
CDR3 protein: CASSVVQGRGYTF
CDR3 DNA: TGTGCCAGCAGCGTAGTACAGGGCCGGGGCTACACCTTC

J gene: TRBJ1-2
V gene: TRBV30
D gene: NA
clone size: NA
CDR3 protein: CAWSGEIGYGYTF
CDR3 DNA: TGTGCCTGGTCCGGGGAGATTGGCTATGGCTACACCTTC

J gene: TRBJ2-7
V gene: TRBV6-1
D gene: NA
clone size: few
CDR3 protein: CASRDSRGYEQYF
CDR3 DNA: TGTGCCAGCCGAGACAGCAGGGGTTACGAGCAGTACTTC

J gene: TRBJ2-7
V gene: TRBV11-3
D gene: NA
clone size: NA
CDR3 protein: CASSLAAFPYEQYF
CDR3 DNA: TGTGCCAGCAGCTTAGCTGCCTTTCCCTACGAGCAGTACTTC

J gene: TRBJ1-2
V gene: TRBV29-1
D gene: TRBD1
clone size: few
CDR3 protein: CSDNTGANYGYTF
CDR3 DNA: TGCAGCGACAACACAGGGGCCAACTATGGCTACACCTTC

J gene: TRBJ1-1
V gene: TRBV6-5
D gene: NA
clone size: medium-sized
CDR3 protein: CASSRAGTQNTEAFF
CDR3 DNA: TGTGCCAGCAGCCGCGCTGGGACACAGAACACTGAAGCTTTCTTT

J gene: TRBJ2-3
V gene: TRBV7-2
D gene: TRBD2
clone size: NA
CDR3 protein: CAGGLAESDTQYF
CDR3 DNA: TGTGCCGGGGGACTAGCGGAATCAGATACGCAGTATTTT

J gene: TRBJ2-3
V gene: TRBV5-1
D gene: NA
clone size: NA
CDR3 protein: CASSLDGIGTDTQYF
CDR3 DNA: TGCGCCAGCAGCTTGGACGGGATTGGAACAGATACGCAGTATTTT

J gene: TRBJ2-3
V gene: TRBV5-1
D gene: TRBD1
clone size: NA
CDR3 protein: CASSAGQGTDTQYF
CDR3 DNA: TGCGCCAGTAGCGCAGGACAGGGAACAGATACGCAGTATTTT

J gene: TRBJ2-7
V gene: TRBV10-2
D gene: NA
clone size: NA
CDR3 protein: CASSEPPTITVSYEQYF
CDR3 DNA: TGCGCCAGCAGTGAGCCCCCCACAATAACGGTCTCCTACGAGCAGTACTTC

J gene: TRBJ2-6
V gene: TRBV5-4
D gene: NA
clone size: few
CDR3 protein: CASSSMGAGANVLTF
CDR3 DNA: TGTGCCAGCAGCTCCATGGGTGCTGGGGCCAACGTCCTGACTTTC

J gene: TRBJ2-1
V gene: TRBV19
D gene: TRBD1
clone size: NA
CDR3 protein: CASSTRDRGVNEQFF
CDR3 DNA: TGTGCCAGTAGTACCCGGGACAGGGGAGTCAATGAGCAGTTCTTC